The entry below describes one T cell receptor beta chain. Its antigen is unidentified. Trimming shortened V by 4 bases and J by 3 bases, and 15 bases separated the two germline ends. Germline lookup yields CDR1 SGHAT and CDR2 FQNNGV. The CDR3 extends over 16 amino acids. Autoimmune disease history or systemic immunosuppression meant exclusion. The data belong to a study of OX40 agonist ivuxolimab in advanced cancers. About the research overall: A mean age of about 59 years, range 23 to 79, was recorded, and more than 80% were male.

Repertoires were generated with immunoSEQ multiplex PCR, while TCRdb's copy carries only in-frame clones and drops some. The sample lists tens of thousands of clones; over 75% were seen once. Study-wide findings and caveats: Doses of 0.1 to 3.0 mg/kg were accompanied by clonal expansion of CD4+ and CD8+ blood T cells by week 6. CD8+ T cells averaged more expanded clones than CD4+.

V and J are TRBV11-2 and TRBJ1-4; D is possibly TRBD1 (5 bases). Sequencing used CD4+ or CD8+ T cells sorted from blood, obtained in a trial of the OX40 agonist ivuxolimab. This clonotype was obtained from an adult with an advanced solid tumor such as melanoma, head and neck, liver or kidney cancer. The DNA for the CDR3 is TGTGCCAGCAGCTCCCTACCGGGACTGTCTAATGAAAAACTGTTTTTT. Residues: CASSSLPGLSNEKLFF.